The entry below describes one T cell receptor beta chain. The record originates from a study of blood T cell repertoires in COVID-19. Data came from immunoSEQ multiplex PCR; TCRdb stores just in-frame clones and leaves some out. The data hold about 140,000 clones, with roughly 80% observed a single time. The TCR comes from a human donor in a cohort sampled during active COVID-19. The sequencing sample was made of peripheral blood.

The CDR3 loop is CSASDEGQFF. CDR3 nucleotides: TGCAGTGCTAGTGACGAGGGGCAGTTCTTC. The chain uses TRBV20-1 and TRBJ2-1; tentatively, D is TRBD2 (5 bases). The CDR3 spans 10 residues. V was trimmed by 3 bases and J by 12 bases, leaving 9 bases between them. The V gene's germline CDR1 is DFQATT and CDR2 SNEGSKA (reference sequence).